The sequence of this TCR beta chain was determined in a study of blood T cell repertoires in COVID-19. Study in general: The United States, Italy and Spain provided the acute and convalescent COVID-19 samples.

Clones were sequenced by immunoSEQ multiplex PCR, and TCRdb holds only the in-frame ones, with some missing. The table shows about 170,000 clones, with 70% to 85% occurring only once. V was clipped by 5 bases and J by 5 bases; unmatched bases: 12. Germline CDR1 SGHAT, CDR2 FQNNGV. CDR3 length equals 15 residues. The chain links TRBV11-2 to TRBJ2-7; 7 nucleotides line up with TRBD2. The sequence was obtained from a woman aged 70 to 79 in a cohort exposed to, infected with or recovered from COVID-19 (not recorded which). The sequencing input was PBMCs or T cells enriched from blood (not recorded which). In DNA form, the CDR3 reads TGTGCCAGCAGCCCCCGGACTAGTTCTTGGGACGAGCAGTACTTC. Amino acids: CASSPRTSSWDEQYF.